Included here is one T cell receptor (beta chain) sequence, with context. Using immunoSEQ multiplex PCR, the repertoire was profiled, and TCRdb retains in-frame clones only, with some absent. The sample holds about 2 million clones, approximately 94% seen once. Naive CD8 cells comprised CD45RO-negative, CCR7-positively selected cells, excluding terminally differentiated effector memory CD45RA+ cells. The sample originates from a study of shared clonotypes between healthy human individuals. The CDR3 totals 14 residues. The V and J ends lost 4 bases and 6 bases, in that order; junction bases with no gene match: 6.

The sequence was obtained from a man between 18 and 35 years old in good health. Material for sequencing was naive CD8+ T cells sorted from blood. V usage is TRBV5-3 and J usage is TRBJ2-1; TRBD2 aligns across 8 bases. TRBV5-3 is an ORF for which the function is uncertain. The CDR3 coding sequence is TGTGCCAGAAGCGTCGGGACTAGAGGCAATGAGCAGTTCTTC. As protein: CARSVGTRGNEQFF.